The entry below describes one TCR beta chain. The data were obtained in a study of monozygotic twins with inflammatory bowel disease. TCRdb reprocessed the 5' RACE reads and stores each CDR3 protein as one record, lacking DNA. The listing records about 450,000 distinct CDR3 sequences. This receptor was identified in a human donor with ulcerative colitis or Crohn's disease, or a healthy co-twin of an affected twin (not recorded which). The sequenced sample consisted of blood.

This CDR3 reads CASSLYGTSGGYGTDTQYF. This chain joins TRBV13 and TRBJ2-3; TCRdb calls TRBD2, which cannot be checked without DNA. The germline V gene encodes CDR1 PRHDT and CDR2 FYEKMQ (reference sequence). This CDR3 comprises 19 residues.